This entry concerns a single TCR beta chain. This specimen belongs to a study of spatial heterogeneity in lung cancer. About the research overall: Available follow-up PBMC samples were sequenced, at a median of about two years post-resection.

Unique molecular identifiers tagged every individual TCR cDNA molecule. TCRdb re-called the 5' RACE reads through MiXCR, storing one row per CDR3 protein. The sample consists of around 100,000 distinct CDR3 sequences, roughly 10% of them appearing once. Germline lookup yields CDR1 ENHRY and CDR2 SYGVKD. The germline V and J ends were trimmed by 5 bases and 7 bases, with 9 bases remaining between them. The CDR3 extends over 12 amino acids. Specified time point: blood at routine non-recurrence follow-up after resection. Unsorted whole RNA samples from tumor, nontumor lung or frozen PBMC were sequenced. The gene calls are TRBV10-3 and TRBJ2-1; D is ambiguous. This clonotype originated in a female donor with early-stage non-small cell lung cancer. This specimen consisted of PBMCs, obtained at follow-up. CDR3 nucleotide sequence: TGTGCCATCAGTCAGGACGCTAATGAGCAGTTCTTC. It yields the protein CAISQDANEQFF.